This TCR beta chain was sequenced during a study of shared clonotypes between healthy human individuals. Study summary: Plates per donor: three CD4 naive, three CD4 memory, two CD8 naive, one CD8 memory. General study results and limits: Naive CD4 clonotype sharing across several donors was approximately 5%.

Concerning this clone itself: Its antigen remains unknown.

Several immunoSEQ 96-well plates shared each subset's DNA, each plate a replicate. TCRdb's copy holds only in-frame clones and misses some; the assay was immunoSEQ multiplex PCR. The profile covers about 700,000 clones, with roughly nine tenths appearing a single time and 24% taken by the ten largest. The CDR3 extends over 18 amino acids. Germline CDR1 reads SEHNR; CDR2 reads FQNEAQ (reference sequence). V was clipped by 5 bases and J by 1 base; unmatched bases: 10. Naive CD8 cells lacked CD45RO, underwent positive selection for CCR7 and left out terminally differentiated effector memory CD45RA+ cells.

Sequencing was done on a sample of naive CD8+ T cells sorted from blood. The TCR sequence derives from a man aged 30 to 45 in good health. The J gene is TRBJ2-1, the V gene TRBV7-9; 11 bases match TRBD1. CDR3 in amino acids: CASSPQSGTGGSYNEQFF. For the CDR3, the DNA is TGTGCCAGCAGCCCACAGTCCGGGACAGGGGGGTCCTACAATGAGCAGTTCTTC.